This T cell receptor beta chain came from a study of cytomegalovirus exposure and HLA in healthy donors. It was with 60 Vbeta and 13 Jbeta primers that the PCR ran. Sequencing used immunoSEQ multiplex PCR; TCRdb keeps in-frame clones, though not all of them. Found here are tens of thousands of clones, approximately 61% of them singletons; the top ten hold 6.9%. As for this clone: What it recognizes is unknown.

Trimming left V 5 bases short and J 3 bases short, with 18 bases between. Germline-derived CDR1 and CDR2 are SGHRS and YFSETQ. This CDR3 is 17 amino acids long. Nominal health characterized the donors when sampled, though unrecorded immune exposures were likely. Study conclusions and caveats: The study labeled about 160 TCR beta chains cytomegalovirus-associated.

This sequence was found in a woman aged 50 to 60 in good health and CMV-seropositive. The V call is TRBV5-1, the J call TRBJ1-6, with a possible D match to TRBD1 (5 bases). Sequencing was carried out using PBMCs. CDR3 in amino acids: CASRPQGPGNYNSPLHF. DNA for the CDR3: TGCGCCAGCAGGCCTCAAGGTCCAGGGAACTATAATTCACCCCTCCACTTT.